The text below deals with one T cell receptor (beta chain). Its antigen is not known. This entry comes from a study of blood T cells in healthy people across ages. Turning to the study itself: About one barcoded beta molecule per two T cells came from capture by template switching.

Primers used in a second PCR of roughly 6 to 12 cycles were a sample-barcoded 5' primer and a J-beta primer mix. TCRdb itself ran the 5' RACE reads through MiXCR, one entry per CDR3 protein. The sample has 790,000 or so distinct CDR3 sequences, just over 55% seen once. Broader study findings: Compared with aged donors, long-lived donors showed fewer expanded clones, suggesting selection. Using unsorted PBMCs precluded a conclusive naive versus antigen-experienced comparison. Roughly linear declines in TCR beta diversity per million T cells occurred with age.

CDR1 is DFQATT, CDR2 SNEGSKA, per germline (reference sequence). This CDR3 region has 14 residues. V lost 3 bases and J lost 0; bases outside the gene matches: 0. What was sequenced was blood. This receptor was taken from a man between 35 and 55 years old in good health. The gene calls are TRBV20-1 and TRBJ2-2; 8 positions match TRBD1. The CDR3 bases are TGCAGTGCTAGGACAGGGGCGAACACCGGGGAGCTGTTTTTT. Its translation: CSARTGANTGELFF.